The 10 T cell receptor beta chains in this list originate from one sample, sequenced in a study of human T cells and chemical hapten exposure. The sample's time point: patch test 3, about 24 weeks after DPC sensitization. As for treatment: therapeutic diphenylcyclopropenone sensitization with weekly scalp DPC. From the RACE reads, TCRdb called clonotypes with MiXCR, one entry per CDR3 protein. The sample shows 110,000 or so distinct CDR3 sequences, less than 40% of them seen only once. Specimen: whole blood, collected in connection with sensitization to the hapten diphenylcyclopropenone (DPC). These receptors were obtained from a man between 35 and 55 years old with alopecia areata. Some clones in this sample may be carry-over from other donors' samples.

This sequence joins TRBV4-2 and TRBJ2-3, with a weak D call TRBD2 (5 bases). The CDR3 is 14 residues long. Germline V gene sequence: CDR1 LGHNA, CDR2 YNFKEQ. The V gene lost 0 bases and the J gene lost 6 bases, with 10 bases spanning the gap. This CDR3 is CASSQDLGGDTQYF. CDR3 nucleotide sequence: TGTGCCAGCAGCCAAGATCTTGGCGGGGATACGCAGTATTTT.

This clonotype was recorded a few times. The CDR3 carries no conserved terminal phenylalanine or tryptophan, so it likely arises from a read error. The limits of the CDR3 on the DNA are not certain, so only TCRdb's listed CDR3 is given. The rearrangement uses TRBV6-2 or TRBV6-3 and TRBJ2-7; TRBD1 reflects the table's D call only, with no check against the DNA. The germline V gene encodes CDR1 MNHEY and CDR2 SVGEGT. The CDR3 region is 13 residues in length, termini included. The CDR3 protein is CASSEIRGTGPGY.

This clonotype has ten or more counts. This rearrangement joins TRBV5-5 to TRBJ2-3; D gene ambiguous. This CDR3 is built from 12 residues. V lost 4 bases and J lost 6, with 9 bases in between. CDR1 SGHKS and CDR2 YYEKEE come from the germline V gene (reference sequence). The CDR3 nucleotides read TGTGCCAGCAGCCTTTATCTCGATACGCAGTATTTT. It encodes CASSLYLDTQYF.

This clonotype was seen only a few times. The rearrangement joins TRBV10-3 to TRBJ2-3; 8 bases map to TRBD2. The germline gives CDR1 ENHRY, CDR2 SYGVKD. This CDR3 is built from 14 residues. V lost 5 bases to trimming and J lost 2 bases; unmatched junction nucleotides: 3. The chain's CDR3 is CAISSGLDTDTQYF. The CDR3 DNA follows: TGTGCCATCAGTTCGGGACTAGACACAGATACGCAGTATTTT.

The CDR3 nucleotides read TGTGCCAGCAGCCCGCCAGGACAGTCATATAATTCACCCCTCCACTTT. Its protein is CASSPPGQSYNSPLHF. V usage is TRBV7-2 and J usage is TRBJ1-6, with D possibly TRBD1 on 6 matching bases. Germline V gene data show CDR1 as SGHTA and CDR2 as FQGNSA. V was clipped by 5 bases and J by 4 bases, with 15 bases between them. The CDR3 sequence is 16 residues long. The full variable domain, in which reference TRBV7-2 and TRBJ1-6 provide the parts outside the CDR3, is GAGVSQSPSNKVTEKGKDVELRCDPISGHTALYWYRQSLGQGLEFLIYFQGNSAPDKSGLPSDRFSAERTGGSVSTLTIQRTQQEDSAVYLCASSPPGQSYNSPLHFGNGTRLTVT.

The chain links TRBV7-2 to TRBJ2-6, with a tentative D call TRBD1 (5 bases). Per the germline V gene, CDR1 is SGHTA and CDR2 is FQGNSA. The CDR3 is made up of 15 amino acids. With 0 bases removed from V and 2 bases from J, the gap between germline ends came to 5 bases. CDR3 amino acids: CASSLAGAGANVLTF. The CDR3, as DNA: TGTGCCAGCAGCTTAGCAGGGGCTGGGGCCAACGTCCTGACTTTC.

In this sample, this clonotype turned up a few times. The V call is TRBV5-6, the J call TRBJ2-3, with TRBD2 matching over 7 bases. V lost 3 bases and J lost 5; bases outside the gene matches: 12. The CDR3 is 16 residues long. The V gene's germline CDR1 is SGHDT and CDR2 YYEEEE. CDR3 DNA: TGTGCCAGCAGCTGGGGCGGGAGAAGGGGCAGAGATACGCAGTATTTT. This sequence encodes CASSWGGRRGRDTQYF.

This sequence joins TRBV6-5 and TRBJ2-7; 7 bases agree with TRBD2. The CDR3 has 13 residues. Germline V gene lookup returns CDR1 MNHEY and CDR2 SVGAGI. The junction had 7 bases not matched to a gene; V was cut back by 6 bases and J by 5 bases. This chain's CDR3 is CASSNGGIHEQYF. Written as DNA, the CDR3 is TGTGCCAGCAGCAACGGGGGGATCCACGAGCAGTACTTC.

The rearrangement links TRBV5-1 to TRBJ1-6, with no clear D. V shed 3 bases and J shed 9 bases, with 10 bases lying between them. In germline, CDR1 is SGHRS, CDR2 YFSETQ. CDR3 length: 13 residues. The DNA for the CDR3 is TGCGCCAGCAGCTCCGACTTGAGTTCACCCCTCCACTTT. Protein: CASSSDLSSPLHF.

This clonotype was recorded a few times. The CDR3 nucleotides are TGTGCCAGCAGTTGGGGGACAGGGGGATTCCCCTATGGCTACACCTTC. Its protein product is CASSWGTGGFPYGYTF. The chain uses TRBV12-3 or TRBV12-4 and TRBJ1-2, with 11 bases fitting TRBD1. The junction had 8 bases not matched to a gene; V was cut back by 4 bases and J by 4 bases. The CDR3 sequence is 16 residues long.